A selection of T cell receptor beta chains follows, all from one sample in a study of T-cell reconstitution after alpha-beta-depleted transplantation in children. MiXCR, applied by TCRdb to the PCR reads, yields one record per CDR3 protein. The sample lists about 500,000 distinct CDR3 sequences, approximately 32% seen once, with 2% to 3% in the top ten. The source was PBMCs from the stem cell graft donor, collected from the stem cell graft. Every receptor here comes from a human donor who donated a stem cell graft to a child with aplastic anemia. Each CDR3 is given with its conserved first and last residue. The D gene is left open where the match is weak. Expanded clones get a size class; other rows say once, few or many, or leave the size out.

d_call: TRBD1; v_call: TRBV5-1; clone_size: few; cdr3_length: 16; j_call: TRBJ2-4; cdr3_aa: CASALEPGQGLNIQYF; cdr3_nt: TGCGCCAGCGCCCTGGAACCGGGACAGGGGTTAAACATTCAGTACTTC
d_call: TRBD1; v_call: TRBV20-1; clone_size: NA; cdr3_length: 13; j_call: TRBJ2-1; cdr3_aa: CSAWDRGRDEQFF; cdr3_nt: TGCAGTGCGTGGGACAGGGGGCGCGATGAGCAGTTCTTC
d_call: NA; v_call: TRBV29-1; clone_size: NA; cdr3_length: 16; j_call: TRBJ1-5; cdr3_aa: CLLSRGAKGSNQPQHF; cdr3_nt: TGCTTGCTGTCGAGGGGGGCAAAGGGAAGCAATCAGCCCCAGCATTTT
d_call: TRBD2; v_call: TRBV7-2; clone_size: NA; cdr3_length: 17; j_call: TRBJ2-2; cdr3_aa: CASTPAGARANTGELFF; cdr3_nt: TGTGCCAGCACCCCAGCGGGGGCCAGGGCGAACACCGGGGAGCTGTTTTTT
d_call: NA; v_call: TRBV7-2; clone_size: NA; cdr3_length: 14; j_call: TRBJ2-3; cdr3_aa: CASSLEQITDTQYF; cdr3_nt: TGTGCCAGCAGCTTAGAACAAATCACAGATACGCAGTATTTT
d_call: NA; v_call: TRBV7-3; clone_size: NA; cdr3_length: 15; j_call: TRBJ1-3; cdr3_aa: CASSATGGSGNTIYF; cdr3_nt: TGTGCCAGCAGCGCCACCGGGGGCTCTGGAAACACCATATATTTT
d_call: NA; v_call: TRBV20-1; clone_size: NA; cdr3_length: 16; j_call: TRBJ2-3; cdr3_aa: CSARRPWGISTDTQYF; cdr3_nt: TGCAGTGCTAGACGGCCTTGGGGGATTAGCACAGATACGCAGTATTTT
d_call: NA; v_call: TRBV27; clone_size: NA; cdr3_length: 15; j_call: TRBJ2-5; cdr3_aa: CASSFWPPRWETQYF; cdr3_nt: TGTGCCAGCAGTTTCTGGCCCCCACGGTGGGAGACCCAGTACTTC
d_call: NA; v_call: TRBV6-1; clone_size: NA; cdr3_length: 15; j_call: TRBJ1-4; cdr3_aa: CATYNYGAGGEKLFF; cdr3_nt: TGTGCCACCTATAACTATGGGGCCGGTGGTGAAAAACTGTTTTTT
d_call: NA; v_call: TRBV10-1; clone_size: NA; cdr3_length: 15; j_call: TRBJ2-3; cdr3_aa: CASSESYRAADTQYF; cdr3_nt: TGCGCCAGCAGTGAGTCCTACAGGGCGGCGGATACGCAGTATTTT
d_call: TRBD2; v_call: TRBV5-1; clone_size: few; cdr3_length: 13; j_call: TRBJ2-1; cdr3_aa: CASSPLTSREQFF; cdr3_nt: TGCGCCAGCAGCCCCCTGACTAGCCGTGAGCAGTTCTTC
d_call: NA; v_call: TRBV7-7; clone_size: NA; cdr3_length: 17; j_call: TRBJ1-4; cdr3_aa: CASSQPSSGAEGEKLFF; cdr3_nt: TGTGCCAGCAGCCAACCTTCTTCCGGGGCCGAAGGTGAAAAACTGTTTTTT
d_call: TRBD1; v_call: TRBV7-2; clone_size: many; cdr3_length: 14; j_call: TRBJ1-2; cdr3_aa: CASRRDRRYYGYTF; cdr3_nt: TGTGCCAGCAGACGGGACAGGAGATACTATGGCTACACCTTC
d_call: NA; v_call: TRBV11-1; clone_size: NA; cdr3_length: 21; j_call: TRBJ1-6; cdr3_aa: CASSYSAFGGRRQFVNSPLHF; cdr3_nt: TGTGCCAGCAGTTATAGCGCGTTTGGGGGTAGAAGGCAATTTGTGAATTCACCCCTCCACTTT
d_call: NA; v_call: TRBV7-2; clone_size: NA; cdr3_length: 13; j_call: TRBJ1-5; cdr3_aa: CASSPGQHQPQHF; cdr3_nt: TGTGCCAGCAGCCCGGGACAACATCAGCCCCAGCATTTT
d_call: TRBD2; v_call: TRBV5-1; clone_size: NA; cdr3_length: 16; j_call: TRBJ2-5; cdr3_aa: CASSSRAGGHQETQYF; cdr3_nt: TGCGCCAGCAGCTCCCGAGCGGGAGGCCACCAAGAGACCCAGTACTTC
d_call: NA; v_call: TRBV24-1; clone_size: few; cdr3_length: 17; j_call: TRBJ2-2; cdr3_aa: CATSDWPGGENTGELFF; cdr3_nt: TGTGCCACCAGTGATTGGCCCGGCGGGGAGAACACCGGGGAGCTGTTTTTT
d_call: NA; v_call: TRBV4-3; clone_size: NA; cdr3_length: 14; j_call: TRBJ2-5; cdr3_aa: CASSQARTEETQYF; cdr3_nt: TGCGCCAGCAGCCAAGCAAGGACCGAAGAGACCCAGTACTTC
d_call: TRBD1; v_call: TRBV5-6; clone_size: NA; cdr3_length: 15; j_call: TRBJ1-6; cdr3_aa: CASSDRAGVGSPLHF; cdr3_nt: TGTGCCAGCAGCGACAGGGCAGGGGTTGGATCACCCCTCCACTTT
d_call: NA; v_call: TRBV25-1; clone_size: NA; cdr3_length: 14; j_call: TRBJ2-5; cdr3_aa: CASSPLTVQETQYF; cdr3_nt: TGTGCCAGCAGTCCCCTGACGGTCCAAGAGACCCAGTACTTC
d_call: TRBD2; v_call: TRBV20-1; clone_size: few; cdr3_length: 14; j_call: TRBJ2-2; cdr3_aa: CSLWAGADTGELFF; cdr3_nt: TGCAGTCTGTGGGCGGGAGCGGACACCGGGGAGCTGTTTTTT
d_call: TRBD2; v_call: TRBV29-1; clone_size: NA; cdr3_length: 22; j_call: TRBJ2-2; cdr3_aa: CSVEEVPGLAGGSRGSTGELFF; cdr3_nt: TGCAGCGTTGAAGAGGTCCCGGGACTAGCGGGAGGTAGCAGGGGGAGCACCGGGGAGCTGTTTTTT